What follows describes a single T cell receptor (beta chain). The data are from a study of CD8 T cell repertoires and HIV-1 epitope variants. Whole-study context: Each of Twenty-five Gag and Nef epitope peptides stimulated a separate culture.

Only in-frame clones appear in the TCRdb table, and some are missing; sequencing was by immunoSEQ multiplex PCR. There are approximately 90,000 clones in the sample; 70% to 75% occur only once, and roughly 24% lies in the top ten. The sequencing sample was made of uncultured baseline CD8+ T cells from peripheral blood mononuclear cells (PBMCs). The clonotype originates from a male donor with HIV.

CDR3 protein: CASSHGGLVEYEQYF. The CDR3 DNA is TGTGCCAGCAGCCACGGCGGACTCGTAGAGTACGAGCAGTACTTC. The chain joins TRBV6-6 to TRBJ2-7; perhaps TRBD2 as D (5 bases). Germline CDR1 and CDR2: MNHNY and SVGAGI (reference sequence). The CDR3 covers 15 residues. V dropped 6 bases and J dropped 4 bases, with 19 bases sitting between them.